This paragraph covers one T cell receptor (beta chain) sequence. The data were taken from a study of T-cell memory formation after mild COVID-19. CDR3 length: 15 amino acids. Germline trimming cut 5 bases from V and 3 bases from J; bases unmatched to any gene: 7. Germline CDR1 reads MDHEN; CDR2 reads SYDVKM. TCRdb fed the 5' RACE reads into MiXCR, producing one record per CDR3 protein. Seen here are roughly 340,000 distinct CDR3 sequences, 20% to 25% observed once, and the top ten hold roughly 21%. The clonotype comes from a man between 18 and 29 years old who had mild COVID-19 (a few samples of this study predate the infection). Cell type and time point are not known. Sequenced material: PBMCs or a T cell subset sorted from them (not recorded which). This chain joins TRBV28 and TRBJ1-1, with 9 bases identical to TRBD1. In DNA form, the CDR3 reads TGTGCCAGCAGTACCACCGGGACAGGGTACACTGAAGCTTTCTTT. Encoded protein: CASSTTGTGYTEAFF.